The T cell receptor (beta chain) described here comes from a study of T-cell memory formation after mild COVID-19. This clonotype was observed a few times. Constant-segment primers and 5'RACE yielded cDNA libraries for TCR alpha and TCR beta, each carrying sample barcodes and UMIs. TCRdb recomputed calls from the 5' RACE reads with MiXCR, one row per CDR3 protein. The sample yields about 440,000 distinct CDR3 sequences, 20% seen once. Sequenced: PBMCs or a T cell subset sorted from them (not recorded which). The receptor was derived from an adult woman who had mild COVID-19 (a few samples of this study predate the infection). Cell type and time point are not known.

CDR3 sequence reads: CASSPEQGVPYEQYF. CDR3 bases: TGCGCCAGCAGCCCGGAACAGGGGGTTCCCTACGAGCAGTACTTC. V and J are TRBV5-1 and TRBJ2-7, with TRBD1 matching 8 bases. The J segment lost 2 bases and the V segment lost 4 bases, leaving 8 bases of the junction unmatched. This CDR3 is built from 15 residues. Germline V lookup: CDR1 SGHRS, CDR2 YFSETQ.